Sequencing of this TCR beta chain was carried out in a study of cytomegalovirus exposure and HLA in healthy donors. Primers included in the PCR were 60 Vbeta and 13 Jbeta primers. Some clones are missing from TCRdb's copy, which holds only in-frame ones; the method was immunoSEQ multiplex PCR. The sample has 170,000 or so clones, about four fifths seen once; the top ten hold 1%. J lost 5 bases, V lost 6 bases, and 8 bases had no gene match. Germline assignment: CDR1 MNHEY and CDR2 SVGAGI. The length of the CDR3 is 14 residues. With respect to this clone: Its antigen is still unknown.

Findings of the study overall: Earlier results showed most TCR beta V segments being productive about 87% or about 30% of the time. Follow-up analysis seemed to connect common viral pathogens with several of the most significant clusters identified.

This sequence was found in a woman aged 45-65 years in good health and CMV-seropositive. The rearrangement uses TRBV6-5 and TRBJ1-2; 8 bases agree with TRBD1. The specimen was PBMCs. The CDR3: CASRTPGQDYGYTF. The CDR3 DNA is TGTGCCAGCAGGACTCCGGGACAGGATTATGGCTACACCTTC.